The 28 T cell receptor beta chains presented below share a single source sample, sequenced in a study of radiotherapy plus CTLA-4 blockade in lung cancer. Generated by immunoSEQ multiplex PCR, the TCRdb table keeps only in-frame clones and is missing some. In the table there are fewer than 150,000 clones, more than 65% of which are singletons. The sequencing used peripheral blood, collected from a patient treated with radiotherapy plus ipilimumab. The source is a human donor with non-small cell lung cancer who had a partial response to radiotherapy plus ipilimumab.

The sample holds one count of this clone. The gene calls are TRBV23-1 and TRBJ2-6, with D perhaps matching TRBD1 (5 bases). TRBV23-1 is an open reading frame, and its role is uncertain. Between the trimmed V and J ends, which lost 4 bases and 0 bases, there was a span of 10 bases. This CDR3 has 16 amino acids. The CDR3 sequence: CASSRADSSGANVLTF. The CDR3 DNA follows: TGCGCCAGCAGTCGAGCAGACAGCTCTGGGGCCAACGTCCTGACTTTC.

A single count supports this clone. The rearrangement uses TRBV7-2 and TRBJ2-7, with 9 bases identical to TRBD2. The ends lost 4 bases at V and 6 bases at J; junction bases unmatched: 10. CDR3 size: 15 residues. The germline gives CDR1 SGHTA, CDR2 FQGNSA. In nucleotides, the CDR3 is TGTGCCAGCAGCTCAATAGCGGGAGCTTCGAGCGAGCAGTACGTC. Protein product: CASSSIAGASSEQYV.

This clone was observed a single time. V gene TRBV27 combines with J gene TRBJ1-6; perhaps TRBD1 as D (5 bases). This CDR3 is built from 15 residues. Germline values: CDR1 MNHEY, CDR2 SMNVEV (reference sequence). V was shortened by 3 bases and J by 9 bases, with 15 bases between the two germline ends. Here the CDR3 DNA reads TGTGCCAGCAGTTTTCAGGGTGGGAATAGTTCACCCCTCCACTTT. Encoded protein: CASSFQGGNSSPLHF.

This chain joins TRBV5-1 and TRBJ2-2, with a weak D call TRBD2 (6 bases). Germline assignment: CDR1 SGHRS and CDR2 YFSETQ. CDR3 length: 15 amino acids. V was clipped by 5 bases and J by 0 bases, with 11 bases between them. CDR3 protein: CASRLASTNTGELFF. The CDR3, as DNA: TGCGCCAGCAGACTAGCCTCAACGAACACCGGGGAGCTGTTTTTT.

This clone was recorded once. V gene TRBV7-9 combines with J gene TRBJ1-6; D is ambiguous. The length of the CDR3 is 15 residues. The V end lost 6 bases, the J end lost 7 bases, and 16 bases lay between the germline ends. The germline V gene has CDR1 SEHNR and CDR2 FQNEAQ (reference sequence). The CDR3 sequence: CASRPAVGANSPLHF. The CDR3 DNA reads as TGTGCCAGCAGACCAGCGGTAGGCGCAAATTCACCCCTCCACTTT.

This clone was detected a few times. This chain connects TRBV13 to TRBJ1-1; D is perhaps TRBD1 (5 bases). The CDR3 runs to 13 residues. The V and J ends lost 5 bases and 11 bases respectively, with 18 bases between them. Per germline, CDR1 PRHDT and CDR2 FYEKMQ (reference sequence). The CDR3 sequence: CASSRGPPGDAFF. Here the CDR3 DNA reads TGTGCCAGCAGCCGAGGGCCCCCGGGGGATGCTTTCTTT.

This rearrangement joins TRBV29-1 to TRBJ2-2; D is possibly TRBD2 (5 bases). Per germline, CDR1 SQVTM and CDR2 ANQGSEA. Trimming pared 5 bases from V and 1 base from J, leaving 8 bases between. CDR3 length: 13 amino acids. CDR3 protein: CSVSGKNTGELFF. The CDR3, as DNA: TGCAGCGTTTCGGGGAAGAACACCGGGGAGCTGTTTTTT.

The CDR3 bases are TGTGCCAGCAGTCGGGTCAGAGATACGCAGTATTTT. Its protein is CASSRVRDTQYF. This sequence joins TRBV7-3 and TRBJ2-3; the D is unclear. CDR1 is SGHTA and CDR2 is FQGTGA in the germline V gene. The CDR3 length is 12 residues. V was shortened by 6 bases and J by 5 bases, with 9 bases between the two germline ends.

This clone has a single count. Here the CDR3 reads CASSFSGTVSYEQYF. The CDR3 DNA reads as TGTGCCAGCTCATTTTCCGGGACAGTCTCCTACGAGCAGTACTTC. This rearrangement joins TRBV18 to TRBJ2-7; 7 bases line up with TRBD1. V lost 5 bases, J lost 0 bases, and 7 bases stayed unmatched. The CDR3 totals 15 residues. CDR1 is KGHSH and CDR2 is LQKENI in the germline V gene.

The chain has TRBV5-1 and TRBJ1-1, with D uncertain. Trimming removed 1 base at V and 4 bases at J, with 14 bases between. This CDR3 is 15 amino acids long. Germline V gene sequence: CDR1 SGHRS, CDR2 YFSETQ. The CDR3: CASSLSRVSGTEAFF. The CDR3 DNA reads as TGCGCCAGCAGCTTGTCTCGGGTGAGCGGCACTGAAGCTTTCTTT.

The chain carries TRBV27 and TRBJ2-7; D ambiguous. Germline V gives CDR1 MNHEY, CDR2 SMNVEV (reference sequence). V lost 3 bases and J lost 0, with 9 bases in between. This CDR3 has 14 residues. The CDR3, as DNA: TGTGCCAGCAGTTTTGGTCAGAACTCCTACGAGCAGTACTTC. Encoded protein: CASSFGQNSYEQYF.

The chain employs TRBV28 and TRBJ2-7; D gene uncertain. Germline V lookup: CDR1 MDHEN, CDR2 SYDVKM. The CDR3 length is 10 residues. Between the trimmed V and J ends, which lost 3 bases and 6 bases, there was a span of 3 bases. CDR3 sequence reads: CASSFREQYF. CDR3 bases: TGTGCCAGCAGTTTCCGCGAGCAGTACTTC.

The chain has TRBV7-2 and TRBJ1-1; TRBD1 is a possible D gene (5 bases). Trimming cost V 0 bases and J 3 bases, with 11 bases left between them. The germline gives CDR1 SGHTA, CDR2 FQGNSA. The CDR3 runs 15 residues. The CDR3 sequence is CASSLAGGGYTEAFF. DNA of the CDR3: TGTGCCAGCAGCTTAGCCGGCGGGGGGTACACTGAAGCTTTCTTT.

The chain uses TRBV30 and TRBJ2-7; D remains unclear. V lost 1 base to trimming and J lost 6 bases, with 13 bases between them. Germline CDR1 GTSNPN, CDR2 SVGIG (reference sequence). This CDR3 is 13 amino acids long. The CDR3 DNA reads TGTGCCTGGAGTGCCTCTAGTTTCCGCGAGCAGTACGTC. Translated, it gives CAWSASSFREQYV.

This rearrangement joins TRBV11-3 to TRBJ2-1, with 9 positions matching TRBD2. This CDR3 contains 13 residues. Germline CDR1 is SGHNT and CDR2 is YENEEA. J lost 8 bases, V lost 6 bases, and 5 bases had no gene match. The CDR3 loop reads CASSSVAGDEQFF. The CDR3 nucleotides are TGTGCCAGCAGTTCCGTAGCGGGAGATGAGCAGTTCTTC.

Here the CDR3 reads CASSEGGLDGYTF. The DNA of the CDR3 is TGTGCCAGCAGTGAAGGGGGCTTGGATGGCTACACCTTC. The chain joins TRBV6-1 to TRBJ1-2, with D possibly TRBD1 on 5 matching bases. Germline lookup yields CDR1 MNHNS and CDR2 SASEGT. Trimming took 1 base from V and 6 from J, leaving 9 bases between them. The CDR3 runs to 13 residues.

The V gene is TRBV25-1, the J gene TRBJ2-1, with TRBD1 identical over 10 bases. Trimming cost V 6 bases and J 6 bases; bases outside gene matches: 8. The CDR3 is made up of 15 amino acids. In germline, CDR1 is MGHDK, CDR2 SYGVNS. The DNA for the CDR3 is TGTGCCAGCAGCCCGGACAGGGGGGTGAGCAATGAGCAGTTCTTC. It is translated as CASSPDRGVSNEQFF.

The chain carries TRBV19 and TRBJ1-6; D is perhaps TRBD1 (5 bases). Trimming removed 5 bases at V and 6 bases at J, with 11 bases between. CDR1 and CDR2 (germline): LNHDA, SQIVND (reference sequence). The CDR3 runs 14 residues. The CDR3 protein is CASSVTESNSPLHF. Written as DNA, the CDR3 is TGTGCCAGTAGTGTGACAGAGTCTAATTCACCCCTCCACTTT.

The CDR3 coding sequence is TGCGCCAGCAGCCCCGGCACAGCAAGAGACGAAGGTGAGCAGTTCTTC. Its protein is CASSPGTARDEGEQFF. The J gene is TRBJ2-1, the V gene TRBV4-1; D unresolved. Trimming took off 4 bases at V and 9 bases at J, with 22 bases between the two ends. Looked up from germline, CDR1 is MGHRA and CDR2 is YSYEKL. CDR3 size: 16 residues.

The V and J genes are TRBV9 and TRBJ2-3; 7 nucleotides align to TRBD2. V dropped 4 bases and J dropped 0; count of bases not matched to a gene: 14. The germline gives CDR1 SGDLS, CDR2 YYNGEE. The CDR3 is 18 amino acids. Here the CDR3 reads CASSPATSVTLSTDTQYF. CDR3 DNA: TGTGCCAGCAGCCCAGCTACTAGCGTTACATTAAGCACAGATACGCAGTATTTT.

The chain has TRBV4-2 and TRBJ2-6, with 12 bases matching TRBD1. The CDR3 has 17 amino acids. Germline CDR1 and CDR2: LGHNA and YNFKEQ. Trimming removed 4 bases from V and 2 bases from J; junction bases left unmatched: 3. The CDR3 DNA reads TGTGCCAGCAGCCCCGGGACAGGGGGCGCTGGGGCCAACGTCCTGACTTTC. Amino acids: CASSPGTGGAGANVLTF.

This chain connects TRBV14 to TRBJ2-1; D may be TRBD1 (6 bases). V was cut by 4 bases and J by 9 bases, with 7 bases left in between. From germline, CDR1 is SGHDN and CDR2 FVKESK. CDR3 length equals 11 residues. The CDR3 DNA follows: TGTGCCAGCAGCCGGGGGCCTGAGCAGTTCTTC. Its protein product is CASSRGPEQFF.

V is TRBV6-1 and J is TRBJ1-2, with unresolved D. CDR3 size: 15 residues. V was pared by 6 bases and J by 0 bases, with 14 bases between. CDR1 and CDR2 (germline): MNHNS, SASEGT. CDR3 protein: CASSRGGDANYGYTF. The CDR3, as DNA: TGTGCCAGCAGCCGAGGAGGAGACGCTAACTATGGCTACACCTTC.

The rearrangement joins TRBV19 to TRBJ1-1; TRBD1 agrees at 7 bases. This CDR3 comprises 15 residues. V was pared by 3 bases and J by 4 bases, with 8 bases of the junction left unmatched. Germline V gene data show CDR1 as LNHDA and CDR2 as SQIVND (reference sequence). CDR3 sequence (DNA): TGTGCCAGTAGTATTTCTGACAGGGAAAGCACTGAAGCTTTCTTT. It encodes CASSISDRESTEAFF.

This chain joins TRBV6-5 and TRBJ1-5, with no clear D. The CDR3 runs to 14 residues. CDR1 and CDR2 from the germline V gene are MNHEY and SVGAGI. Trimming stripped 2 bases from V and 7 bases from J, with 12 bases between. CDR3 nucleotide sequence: TGTGCCAGCAGTTACGGTTACGGGAACCAGCCCCAGCATTTT. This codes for CASSYGYGNQPQHF.

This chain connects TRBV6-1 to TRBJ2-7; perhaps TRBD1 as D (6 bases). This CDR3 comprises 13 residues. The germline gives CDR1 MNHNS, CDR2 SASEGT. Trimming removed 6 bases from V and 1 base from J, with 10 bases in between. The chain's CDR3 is CASSKGVSYEQYV. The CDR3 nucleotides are TGTGCCAGCAGCAAGGGGGTGTCCTACGAGCAGTACGTC.

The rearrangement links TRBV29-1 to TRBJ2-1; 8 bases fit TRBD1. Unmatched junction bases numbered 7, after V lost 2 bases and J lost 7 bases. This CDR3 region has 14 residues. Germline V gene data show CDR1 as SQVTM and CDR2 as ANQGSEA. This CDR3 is CSVERAGGFNEQFF. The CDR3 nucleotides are TGCAGCGTTGAAAGGGCAGGGGGCTTTAATGAGCAGTTCTTC.

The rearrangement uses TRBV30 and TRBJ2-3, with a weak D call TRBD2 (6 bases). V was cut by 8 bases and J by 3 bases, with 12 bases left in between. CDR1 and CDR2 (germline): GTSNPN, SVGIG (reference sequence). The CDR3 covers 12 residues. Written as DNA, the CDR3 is TGTGCCGGCGGGATCGGAACAGATACGCAGTATTTT. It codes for CAGGIGTDTQYF.